Following are 10 T cell receptor beta chains from one sample sequenced in a study of human T cells and chemical hapten exposure (dated by TCRdb to the early 2020s). Interpreted using the paper, the time point label stands for: pre-sensitization, week 0. In the paper's terms, the treatment or condition label means: therapeutic diphenylcyclopropenone sensitization with weekly scalp DPC. The library was obtained by RACE. Instrument on record: NextSeq 500. Through fastp at Q25 and MiXCR, TCRdb rebuilt clones from the public reads, retaining in-frame beta chains. Identical CDR3 proteins give one entry, which carries the most common genes and DNA. The sample records 300,000 to 400,000 distinct CDR3 sequences, approximately 5.1% of which are singletons. Clones ranked in the top ten supply 2.6% of the sample. The sequencing here drew on whole blood, taken in connection with sensitization to the hapten diphenylcyclopropenone (DPC). The receptors derive from a woman in her fifties or sixties with alopecia areata. Some clones in this sample may be carry-over from other donors' samples.

The J gene is TRBJ2-1, the V gene TRBV6-5; D is possibly TRBD1 (5 bases). The V gene lost 1 base and the J gene lost 7 bases, with 20 bases spanning the gap. CDR3 length: 17 amino acids. Germline CDR1 MNHEY, CDR2 SVGAGI. Here the CDR3 reads CASSYWGRRYRGNEQFF. As DNA, the CDR3 is TGTGCCAGCAGTTACTGGGGTCGGCGTTATAGGGGAAATGAGCAGTTCTTC.

In this sample, this clonotype turned up a few times. J is TRBJ1-2 and V is TRBV20-1, with TRBD1 identical over 9 bases. The CDR3 spans 15 residues. Per germline, CDR1 DFQATT and CDR2 SNEGSKA (reference sequence). The ends lost 4 bases at V and 5 bases at J; junction bases unmatched: 11. The CDR3 region is CSAKETGGNYYGYTF. CDR3 DNA: TGCAGTGCTAAGGAGACAGGGGGAAATTATTATGGCTACACCTTC.

This clonotype was picked up a small number of times. The chain employs TRBV7-8 and TRBJ1-2; D is unclear. V was trimmed by 5 bases and J by 8 bases, leaving 15 bases between them. This CDR3 is built from 13 residues. Germline V gene lookup returns CDR1 SGHVS and CDR2 FQNEAQ. The CDR3 loop is CASSPPGSRGYTF. The CDR3 DNA reads TGTGCCAGCAGCCCGCCAGGCAGTAGAGGCTACACCTTC.

This clonotype has more than one count but fewer than ten. V and J are TRBV24-1 and TRBJ2-3; perhaps TRBD2 as D (5 bases). V lost 2 bases and J lost 0, with 11 bases in between. Germline values: CDR1 KGHDR, CDR2 SFDVKD. The CDR3 totals 16 residues. CDR3 sequence (DNA): TGTGCCACCAGTGATTCAGCGGCAACTAGCACAGATACGCAGTATTTT. This encodes CATSDSAATSTDTQYF.

The table lists this clonotype with many counts. V usage is TRBV5-1 and J usage is TRBJ2-1; 8 positions match TRBD2. J gave up 6 bases and V 3 bases, and 8 bases lay outside the gene matches. This CDR3 is built from 15 residues. Germline CDR1 reads SGHRS; CDR2 reads YFSETQ. The CDR3 here is CASSWRGDNPNEQFF. The CDR3, as DNA: TGCGCCAGCAGCTGGCGGGGGGACAATCCCAATGAGCAGTTCTTC.

This clonotype was found many times. The chain has TRBV6-6 and TRBJ2-1; 12 bases line up with TRBD2. Trimming took 5 bases from V and 10 from J; bases not matched to a gene: 12. Germline CDR1 MNHNY, CDR2 SVGAGI (reference sequence). CDR3 length equals 16 residues. In nucleotides, the CDR3 is TGTGCCAGCAGTCAACCTAGCGGGGGGGTCACCCACGAGCAGTTCTTC. Translated, it gives CASSQPSGGVTHEQFF.

This clonotype was recorded at least ten times. The CDR3: CASSALGSPLHF. CDR3 bases: TGTGCCAGCAGTGCCTTGGGTTCACCCCTCCACTTT. The chain joins TRBV9 to TRBJ1-6, with no clear D. Trimming took off 5 bases at V and 9 bases at J, with 9 bases between the two ends. Germline V gene lookup returns CDR1 SGDLS and CDR2 YYNGEE. The CDR3 runs 12 residues.

This clonotype was seen repeatedly, ten times or more. In DNA, the CDR3 is TGTGCCAGCAGCCCTGGGCCCTATGGAATTGAAAAACTGTTTTTT. As protein: CASSPGPYGIEKLFF. The chain combines TRBV7-8 with TRBJ1-4; D remains ambiguous. With 5 bases removed from V and 7 bases from J, the gap between germline ends came to 17 bases. Germline values: CDR1 SGHVS, CDR2 FQNEAQ. The CDR3 is made up of 15 amino acids.

This clonotype was observed at least ten times. This chain links TRBV20-1 with TRBJ2-1; TRBD1 matches at 8 bases. This CDR3 contains 13 residues. Germline CDR1 DFQATT, CDR2 SNEGSKA (reference sequence). After removal of 6 bases from V and 5 bases from J, the junction contained 6 bases not matched to a gene. Here the CDR3 DNA reads TGCAGTGCCGGACAGGGTACCCACAATGAGCAGTTCTTC. Its translation is CSAGQGTHNEQFF.

This clonotype was counted only a few times. DNA for the CDR3: TGTGCCACCCGCGCTGGGGGTTATTACGAGCAGTACTTC. This codes for CATRAGGYYEQYF. The chain carries TRBV27 and TRBJ2-7; D assignment may be TRBD1 or TRBD2 (5 bases each). Trimming took 10 bases from V and 4 from J, leaving 17 bases between them. This CDR3 is built from 13 residues. CDR1 is MNHEY and CDR2 is SMNVEV in the germline V gene (reference sequence).